This TCR beta chain was recorded in a study of T cells after yellow fever vaccination. The CDR3 is 15 amino acids. In germline, CDR1 is SGHVS, CDR2 FQNEAQ. The V and J ends lost 5 bases and 9 bases respectively, with 17 bases between them. Template-switching 5'RACE yielded the TCR cDNA; a universal primer site and UMIs were added in the process. TCRdb used MiXCR to reprocess the 5' RACE reads, holding one entry per CDR3 protein. The sample consists of around 310,000 distinct CDR3 sequences, roughly 8.7% of them appearing once. This clonotype showed up just a few times. What it recognizes is unknown. Points from the study as a whole: At about 97% for CD4 and 70% to 90% for CD8, most primary-vaccination clones showed up again after the booster. A limited proportion of clonotypes was detected within both the CD4 and CD8 compartments.

This TCR was recovered from a man younger than 35 who received the YFV17D yellow fever vaccine. The chain joins TRBV7-8 to TRBJ1-6, with D possibly TRBD1 on 5 matching bases. Material: PBMCs, obtained on the day of the first yellow fever vaccination. CDR3 in amino acids: CASSPEVGAFSPLHF. DNA of the CDR3: TGTGCCAGCAGCCCCGAAGTAGGGGCTTTTTCACCCCTCCACTTT. Complete variable domain (other parts from reference TRBV7-8 and TRBJ1-6): GAGVSQSPRYKVAKRGQDVALRCDPISGHVSLFWYQQALGQGPEFLTYFQNEAQLDKSGLPSDRFFAERPEGSVSTLKIQRTQQEDSAVYLCASSPEVGAFSPLHFGNGTRLTVT.